This entry lists 19 T cell receptor beta chains sequenced from one sample in a study of shared clonotypes between healthy human individuals. Some clones are missing from TCRdb's copy, which holds only in-frame ones; the method was immunoSEQ multiplex PCR. The sample holds about 510,000 clones; over 60% are singletons and the top ten take under 15%. Sequences were obtained from PBMCs. These receptors all stem from a woman in her thirties or forties in good health. Some clones in this sample may be carry-over from other donors' samples.

Concerning this clone: One base away lies a much larger clone, so this may be a sequencing read error. Other nucleotide sequences from this sample produce the same CDR3. V and J are TRBV11-2 and TRBJ2-7; perhaps TRBD1 as D (5 bases). Germline V gene sequence: CDR1 SGHAT, CDR2 FQNNGV. The V end lost 3 bases, the J end lost 3 bases, and 6 bases lay between the germline ends. CDR3 length: 12 residues. The chain's CDR3 is CASSLQGYEQYF. The CDR3 DNA sequence: TGTGCCAGCAGCTTGCAGGGCTACGAGCAGTACTTC.

The gene calls are TRBV6-6 and TRBJ2-7; 8 nucleotides agree with TRBD2. CDR1 and CDR2 from the germline V gene are MNHNY and SVGAGI (reference sequence). CDR3 size: 13 residues. V was pared by 5 bases and J by 4 bases, with 4 bases of the junction left unmatched. CDR3 sequence: CASSTAGVYEQYF. CDR3 nucleotides: TGTGCCAGCAGTACAGCGGGAGTTTACGAGCAGTACTTC.

Notes on this clone: The identical CDR3 is also encoded by other nucleotide sequences in the sample. The rearrangement uses TRBV28 and TRBJ1-5; D call uncertain. V was trimmed by 6 bases and J by 4 bases, leaving 7 bases between them. The CDR3 has 12 amino acids. CDR1 is MDHEN and CDR2 is SYDVKM in the germline V gene. CDR3 coding DNA: TGTGCCAGCAGCCTAGGGAATCAGCCCCAGCATTTT. Its translation: CASSLGNQPQHF. Complete variable domain (other parts from reference TRBV28 and TRBJ1-5): DVKVTQSSRYLVKRTGEKVFLECVQDMDHENMFWYRQDPGLGLRLIYFSYDVKMKEKGDIPEGYSVSREKKERFSLILESASTNQTSMYLCASSLGNQPQHFGDGTRLSIL.

The V and J genes are TRBV7-9 and TRBJ2-5; unclear D gene. Germline V gene lookup returns CDR1 SEHNR and CDR2 FQNEAQ (reference sequence). V dropped 5 bases and J dropped 3 bases, with 10 bases sitting between them. This CDR3 contains 13 residues. DNA of the CDR3: TGTGCCAGCAGCACGTCTGGGGAAGAGACCCAGTACTTC. The encoded protein is CASSTSGEETQYF.

The chain recombines TRBV7-3 with TRBJ2-3; TRBD2 matches 8 bases. Germline values: CDR1 SGHTA, CDR2 FQGTGA. The ends lost 5 bases at V and 3 bases at J; junction bases unmatched: 7. The CDR3 runs to 15 residues. The CDR3 bases are TGTGCCAGCAGCGCCTTGGGCGGGAGGACAGATACGCAGTATTTT. This codes for CASSALGGRTDTQYF. Together with reference TRBV7-3 and TRBJ2-3, the CDR3 gives the full variable domain: GAGVSQTPSNKVTEKGKYVELRCDPISGHTALYWYRQSLGQGPEFLIYFQGTGAADDSGLPNDRFFAVRPEGSVSTLKIQRTERGDSAVYLCASSALGGRTDTQYFGPGTRLTVL.

In this sample, this clone turned up once. The chain is built from TRBV5-4 and TRBJ2-7; TRBD1 aligns across 8 bases. CDR1 and CDR2 from the germline V gene are SGHNT and YYREEE (reference sequence). The CDR3 has 15 amino acids. Trimming cost V 0 bases and J 4 bases; bases outside gene matches: 6. The CDR3 DNA is TGTGCCAGCAGCTTGGAGACAGGGGAACTTTACGAGCAGTACTTC. It codes for CASSLETGELYEQYF.

The V gene is TRBV2, the J gene TRBJ2-1; the match to TRBD2 covers 8 bases. CDR3 length equals 16 residues. J gave up 9 bases and V 0 bases, and 10 bases lay outside the gene matches. Looked up from germline, CDR1 is SNHLY and CDR2 is FYNNEI. CDR3 region: CASSEALQREFGEQFF. The CDR3 region has the DNA TGTGCCAGCAGTGAAGCCCTCCAGCGGGAGTTCGGTGAGCAGTTCTTC.

The chain joins TRBV11-2 to TRBJ2-2; 12 positions agree with TRBD2. The germline V gene has CDR1 SGHAT and CDR2 FQNNGV. The V segment lost 4 bases and the J segment 1 base; nucleotides outside the gene matches: 1. The CDR3 is made up of 16 amino acids. CDR3 loop: CASSWTSGMNTGELFF. For the CDR3, the DNA is TGTGCCAGCAGCTGGACTAGCGGGATGAACACCGGGGAGCTGTTTTTT.

The chain carries TRBV7-3 and TRBJ2-2, with D tentatively TRBD1 (5 bases). There are 18 residues in the CDR3. Per germline, CDR1 SGHTA and CDR2 FQGTGA. Trimming took 5 bases from V and 3 from J, leaving 22 bases between them. The CDR3 here is CASSPDGSRVRDTGELFF. DNA for the CDR3: TGTGCCAGCAGCCCTGACGGCAGTCGAGTCAGGGACACCGGGGAGCTGTTTTTT.

The CDR3 DNA reads TGTGCCAGCAGTTTAGTGGGCGGACAGGGGGTCTCTGGAAACACCATATATTTT. It translates to CASSLVGGQGVSGNTIYF. This chain links TRBV28 with TRBJ1-3, with 10 bases lining up with TRBD1. From germline, CDR1 is MDHEN and CDR2 SYDVKM. The junction had 7 bases not matched to a gene; V was cut back by 2 bases and J by 0 bases. The CDR3 totals 18 residues.

The chain joins TRBV7-9 to TRBJ1-4; no firm D call. The CDR3 contains 14 residues. CDR1 is SEHNR, CDR2 FQNEAQ, per germline (reference sequence). Deletions cut 5 bases from V and 8 bases from J, with 15 bases between. The CDR3 region is CASSVGLSGEKLFF. DNA of the CDR3: TGTGCCAGCAGCGTGGGGTTAAGCGGCGAAAAACTGTTTTTT.

This clone was counted a few times. The chain combines TRBV6-6 with TRBJ2-3; D unresolved. V was shortened by 5 bases and J by 6 bases, with 6 bases between the two germline ends. CDR1 is MNHNY and CDR2 is SVGAGI in the germline V gene (reference sequence). This CDR3 has 11 residues. This chain's CDR3 is CASSRLDTQYF. The CDR3 DNA follows: TGTGCCAGCAGTAGACTGGATACGCAGTATTTT.

The chain is built from TRBV7-8 and TRBJ2-3; D is uncertain. This CDR3 spans 11 amino acids. Trimming removed 8 bases at V and 6 bases at J, with 9 bases between. CDR1 and CDR2 from the germline V gene are SGHVS and FQNEAQ. The CDR3 loop is CASGNGDTQYF. The CDR3 DNA sequence: TGTGCCAGCGGCAACGGGGATACGCAGTATTTT.

The chain links TRBV19 to TRBJ2-1, with 10 bases identical to TRBD2. CDR1 LNHDA and CDR2 SQIVND come from the germline V gene (reference sequence). Trimming at V came to 8 bases and at J to 0 bases, leaving 10 bases not matched to a gene. The CDR3 consists of 17 residues. CDR3 in amino acids: CASRGGLAGGSYNEQFF. CDR3 bases: TGTGCCAGTCGCGGAGGGTTAGCGGGGGGCTCCTACAATGAGCAGTTCTTC.

The chain uses TRBV4-1 and TRBJ2-5; D might be TRBD2 (5 bases). CDR1 and CDR2 (germline): MGHRA, YSYEKL. V was cut by 1 base and J by 5 bases, with 14 bases left in between. The CDR3 length is 15 residues. The CDR3 coding sequence is TGCGCCAGCAGCCAAGGTGCGGGTTTCTATGAGACCCAGTACTTC. It encodes CASSQGAGFYETQYF.

The rearrangement joins TRBV28 to TRBJ2-7; 7 positions agree with TRBD1. The CDR3 loop spans 14 amino acids. J gave up 3 bases and V 5 bases, and 7 bases lay outside the gene matches. Germline-derived CDR1 and CDR2 are MDHEN and SYDVKM. The DNA for the CDR3 is TGTGCCAGCAGTCCCCCAGGGGGAAGCTACGAGCAGTACTTC. Protein product: CASSPPGGSYEQYF.

This clone was seen once. This likely stems from a read error, as it lies one base from a far larger clone. The chain couples TRBV6-4 to TRBJ2-2; possibly TRBD2 for D (6 bases). V was cut by 1 base and J by 1 base, with 7 bases left in between. Germline V gene data show CDR1 as MRHNA and CDR2 as SNTAGT. This CDR3 contains 15 residues. CDR3 sequence: CASSDFSGNTGELFF. CDR3 sequence (DNA): TGTGCCAGCAGTGACTTTAGCGGGAACACCGGGGAGCTGTTTTTT.

This sequence joins TRBV7-2 and TRBJ2-3; no clear D. CDR1 and CDR2 from the germline V gene are SGHTA and FQGNSA. There are 12 residues in the CDR3. Trimming took off 1 base at V and 3 bases at J, with 2 bases between the two ends. The CDR3 sequence is CASSLETDTQYF. DNA for the CDR3: TGTGCCAGCAGCTTAGAAACAGATACGCAGTATTTT. Based on the CDR3 plus reference TRBV7-2 and TRBJ2-3, the full variable domain is GAGVSQSPSNKVTEKGKDVELRCDPISGHTALYWYRQSLGQGLEFLIYFQGNSAPDKSGLPSDRFSAERTGGSVSTLTIQRTQQEDSAVYLCASSLETDTQYFGPGTRLTVL.

This clone was picked up a small number of times. The V call is TRBV6-1, the J call TRBJ1-5; 9 nucleotides agree with TRBD1. The germline V gene encodes CDR1 MNHNS and CDR2 SASEGT. Losses at the gene ends were 7 bases for V and 7 bases for J; bases not matched to a gene: 5. This CDR3 has 13 amino acids. The DNA of the CDR3 is TGTGCCAGCAACCGACAGGGGGAGCAGCCCCAGCATTTT. It is translated as CASNRQGEQPQHF.